This paragraph covers one T cell receptor (beta chain) sequence. Its cognate antigen has yet to be identified. No much larger clone is present one base from it, and per-base qualities are unavailable. This entry belongs to a study of tumor-infiltrating lymphocytes in localized non-small cell lung cancer (dated by TCRdb to the early 2020s). For context, the study as a whole: The cohort covered several histologies, both smokers and never-smokers, and patients whose samples were collected after neoadjuvant chemotherapy. A total of under 65 patients were part of the paired comparison of immunoSEQ T-cell fraction between tumor and uninvolved lung. Each patient contributed resected tumor tissue and uninvolved lung tissue from the same patient, described as non-adjacent to the tumor. Flow cytometry, multiplex immunofluorescence, RNA-seq, exome sequencing and proteomics were applied to the same patients as TCR sequencing, which was one of several integrated assays. In total, the ICON cohort consisted of more than 120 surgical patients with localized non-small cell lung cancer who had their tumors resected.

ICON enrollment began in 2016, and the last patient was enrolled in 2018. In a subcohort of under 95 patients, fresh tumor and matched uninvolved tissue were collected for in-depth immune analyses, with TCR sequencing among those analyses. TCR sequencing was performed on DNA isolated from bulk tissue, without cell sorting. The CDR3, from cysteine to phenylalanine, totals 15 residues. The kept DNA is CDR3 alone, 45 bases in frame from the first base. The germline V gene sets CDR1 to SGHTA and CDR2 to FQGNSA. V is trimmed back by 1 base and J by 3 bases, and the junction contains 5 bases that no gene match accounts for. Findings and caveats that apply to the study as a whole: Assay coverage varied across patients depending on available tissue quantity, so only a subset of the cohort had TCR sequencing. TCR-derived T-cell fraction did not differ between the flow cytometry-defined immunotypes IM1 (good prognosis) and IM2 (poor prognosis). TCRbeta sequencing supported higher T cell infiltration in tumors than in uninvolved lung tissue, consistent with immunofluorescence CD3 counts. Different pieces of the same tissue were used for different assays, so technical variation could not be separated from intratumor heterogeneity. Tumor T-cell fraction from TCR sequencing was not associated with recurrence-free survival (p = 0.61).

The T-cell fraction in tumor and uninvolved lung tissue was obtained from TCR sequencing using the immunoSEQ assay. Processing in the source paper ran as follows. To analyze survival, patients were divided into a high T-cell fraction group (upper tertile) and a low T-cell fraction group (lower two tertiles), and the two groups were compared using a log-rank test. A signed-rank test was used to test differences in T-cell fraction between paired tumor and uninvolved lung samples. This immuneACCESS table, as held by TCRdb, lists in-frame sequences with V and J called but not all clones. Of the missing ones, under half trace to an unresolved V gene in checked studies; the others have no known cause. V and J calls and clone size are given by that table; D and trimming were obtained from the DNA. The sample table lists more than 15,000 clones, roughly 69% of them with a count of one. The top ten clonotypes cover approximately 6.5% of the sample.

The chain joins TRBV7-2 to TRBJ1-2, with 7 middle bases fitting TRBD1. This TCR was sampled from a human donor with non-small cell lung cancer. Sequenced material: lung tumor tissue. In nucleotide form, the sequence is TGTGCCAGCAGCTTAGGACAGGGTGGCTACTATGGCTACACCTTC. Its protein reads: CASSLGQGGYYGYTF.